This entry concerns a single T cell receptor beta chain. Its specificity is not known. This specimen belongs to a study of T cell responses to AZD1222 COVID-19 vaccine. The V gene lost 5 bases and the J gene lost 0 bases, with 14 bases spanning the gap. CDR3 size: 16 residues. Germline values: CDR1 LNHDA, CDR2 SQIVND (reference sequence). Study conclusions and caveats: In all cases, repertoires were sampled only after the peak T cell response. Spike-specific TCR depth and breadth grew after two AZD1222 doses. Nearly half of spike-specific TCRs reportedly target variant regions that are unmutated in the B.1.351 and B.1.1.7 variants. In a largely white British group with more females than males, clonal diversity was possibly underestimated.

Some clones are missing from TCRdb's copy, which holds only in-frame ones; the method was immunoSEQ multiplex PCR. The data hold 100,000 to 150,000 clones, with just over 90% observed a single time. The chain uses TRBV19 and TRBJ1-3; D might be TRBD1 (6 bases). Source: peripheral blood, taken on day 0 of AZD1222 vaccination. The clonotype was recovered from an adult in good health. The CDR3 loop reads CASSSPDRNSGNTIYF. CDR3 in DNA: TGTGCCAGTAGTTCACCCGACAGGAACTCTGGAAACACCATATATTTT.